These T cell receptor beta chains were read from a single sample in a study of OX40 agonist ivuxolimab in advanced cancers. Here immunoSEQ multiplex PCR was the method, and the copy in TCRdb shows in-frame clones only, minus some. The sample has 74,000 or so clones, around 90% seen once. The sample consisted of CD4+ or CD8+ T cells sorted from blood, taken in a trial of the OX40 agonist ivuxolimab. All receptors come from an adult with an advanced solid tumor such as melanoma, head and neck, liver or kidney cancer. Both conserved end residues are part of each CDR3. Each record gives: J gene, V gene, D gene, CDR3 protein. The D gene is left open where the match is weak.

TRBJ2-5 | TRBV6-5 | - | CASSYSAGGTQYF
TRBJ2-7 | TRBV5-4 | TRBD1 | CASSSAQGANGEQYF
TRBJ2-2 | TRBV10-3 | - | CAINPGVGTGELFF
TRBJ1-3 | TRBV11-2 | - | CASSMVDTRNTIYF
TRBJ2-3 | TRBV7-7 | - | CASSLDVEGTDTQYF
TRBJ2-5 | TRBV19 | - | CASSVTALEETQYF
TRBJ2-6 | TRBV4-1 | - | CASSQDQTMGGANVLTF
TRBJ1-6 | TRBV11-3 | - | CASSSHPPRVGSPLHF
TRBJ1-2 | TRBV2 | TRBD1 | CASRGIRGNYGYTF
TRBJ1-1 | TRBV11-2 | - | CASSFGPKTEAFF
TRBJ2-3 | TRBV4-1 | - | CASSQLLAGTDTQYF
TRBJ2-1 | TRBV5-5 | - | CASSLAGLGARPNEQFF
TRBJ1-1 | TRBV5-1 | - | CASSRDLNTEAFF
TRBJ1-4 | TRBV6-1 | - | CASMGRANEKLFF
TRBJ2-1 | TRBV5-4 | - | CASSLRSRGEQFF
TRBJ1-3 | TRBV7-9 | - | CASSFSLASRNTIYF
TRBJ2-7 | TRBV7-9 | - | CASSSLSSYEQYF
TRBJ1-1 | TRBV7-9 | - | CASSSAPDSEAFF
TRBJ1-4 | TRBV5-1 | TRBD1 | CASSPKPQGSGEKLFF
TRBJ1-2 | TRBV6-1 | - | CASSEPGSRYGYTF
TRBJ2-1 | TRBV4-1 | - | CASSPDGLTYNEQFF
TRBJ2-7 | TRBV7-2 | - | CASSLAGSLGGYEQYF
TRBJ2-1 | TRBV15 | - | CATSRVANEQFF
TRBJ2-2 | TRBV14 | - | CATSPPARTGELFF
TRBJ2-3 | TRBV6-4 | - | CASRIYVSRTDTQYF
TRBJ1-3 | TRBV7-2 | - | CASSLARGGDTIYF
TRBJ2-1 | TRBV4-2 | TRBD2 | CASSQRGGSYNEQFF
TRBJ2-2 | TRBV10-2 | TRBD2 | CANEGLAVTGELFF
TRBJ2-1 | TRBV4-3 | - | CASSQVGRSSYNEQFF
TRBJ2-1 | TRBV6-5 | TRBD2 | CASSYLLAGGWQFF
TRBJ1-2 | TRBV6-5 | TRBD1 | CASSYSYRGNGYTF
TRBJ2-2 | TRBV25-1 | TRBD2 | CASTHRGGNGELFF
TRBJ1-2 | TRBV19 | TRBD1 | CASSIDLQTGGYGYTF
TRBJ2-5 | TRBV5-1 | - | CASRGGLPQETQYF
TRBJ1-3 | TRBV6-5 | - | CASSLGNTIYF
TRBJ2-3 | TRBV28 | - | CASSFHRDTQYF
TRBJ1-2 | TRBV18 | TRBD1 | CASSPGTGVGYTF
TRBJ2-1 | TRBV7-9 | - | CASSLVLSMNEQFF
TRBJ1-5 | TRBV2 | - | CASSEGRSQPQHF
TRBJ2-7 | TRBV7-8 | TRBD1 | CASSLEGAGAYEQYF
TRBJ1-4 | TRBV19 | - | CASSMGTRINNEKLFF
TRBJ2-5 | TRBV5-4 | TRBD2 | CASSFPGGGQETQYF
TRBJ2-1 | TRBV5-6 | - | CASSPVQGYNEQFF
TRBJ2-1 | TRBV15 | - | CATSRDFEGEQFF
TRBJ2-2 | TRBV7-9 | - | CASRLIQGSGELFF
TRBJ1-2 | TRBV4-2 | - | CASSQDGGSLYGYTF
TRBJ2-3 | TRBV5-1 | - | CASSLVQADTQYF
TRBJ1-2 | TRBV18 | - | CASSPPFGYGYTF